The rows below give T cell receptor beta chains drawn from one sample of a study of cytomegalovirus exposure and HLA in healthy donors. Here immunoSEQ multiplex PCR was the method, and the copy in TCRdb shows in-frame clones only, minus some. The sample lists roughly 130,000 clones, around 90% occurring once. The sequencing input was PBMCs. The receptor source for this set is a middle-aged woman in good health and CMV-seronegative. Each CDR3 is given with its conserved first and last residue. D genes are given only for firm matches. Clone size appears in some rows only: once, few, many, or a class for an expanded clone.

CDR3aa | CDR3nt | j_gene | abundance | v_gene | d_gene
CASSPSWFVFSGNTIYF | TGCGCCAGCAGTCCAAGCTGGTTCGTTTTCTCTGGAAACACCATATATTTT | TRBJ1-3 | . | TRBV23-1 | .
CAISGPQLGAPEAFF | TGTGCCATCAGCGGGCCCCAATTAGGGGCCCCTGAAGCTTTCTTT | TRBJ1-1 | . | TRBV10-3 | .
CASSGTHYGYTF | TGTGCCAGCAGCGGGACACATTATGGCTACACCTTC | TRBJ1-2 | . | TRBV6-5 | .
CASSPLAGLGDTQYF | TGTGCCAGCAGCCCACTCGCGGGACTAGGGGATACGCAGTATTTT | TRBJ2-3 | . | TRBV7-2 | TRBD2
CASSLGRTGLETQYF | TGTGCCAGCAGCTTAGGCCGGACAGGGTTAGAGACCCAGTACTTC | TRBJ2-5 | once | TRBV7-9 | TRBD1
CASSLTGGPAFF | TGTGCCAGCAGCTTAACAGGGGGACCGGCTTTCTTT | TRBJ1-1 | once | TRBV5-5 | TRBD1
CASSLLPGLETQYF | TGCGCCAGCAGCCTTTTGCCGGGTTTGGAGACCCAGTACTTC | TRBJ2-5 | . | TRBV5-1 | .
CASSGRTGSGNTIYF | TGTGCCAGCAGCGGACGAACAGGCTCTGGAAACACCATATATTTT | TRBJ1-3 | . | TRBV9 | .
CATSTMTSGSGFDYEQYF | TGTGCCACCAGCACGATGACTAGCGGGAGTGGTTTCGACTACGAGCAGTACTTC | TRBJ2-7 | . | TRBV15 | TRBD2
CSSRSLAGGPETVQFF | TGTTCCAGCAGATCTTTAGCGGGAGGGCCCGAAACCGTGCAGTTCTTC | TRBJ2-1 | . | TRBV7-9 | TRBD2
CASSFPLAGDRYEQYF | TGTGCCAGCAGCTTTCCGCTAGCGGGAGACCGTTACGAGCAGTACTTC | TRBJ2-7 | . | TRBV7-9 | TRBD2
CASSPTSGSPYEQYF | TGTGCCAGCAGCCCAACTAGCGGAAGTCCCTACGAGCAGTACTTC | TRBJ2-7 | . | TRBV5-4 | TRBD2
CASGAGAWGTEAFF | TGTGCCAGCGGTGCGGGGGCGTGGGGGACTGAAGCTTTCTTT | TRBJ1-1 | few | TRBV6-6 | .
CASSVLAGQGSGNTEAFF | TGTGCCAGCAGCGTCCTCGCGGGACAGGGGTCAGGGAACACTGAAGCTTTCTTT | TRBJ1-1 | . | TRBV9 | TRBD1
CASSLLTSASTDTQYF | TGTGCCAGCAGCTTACTGACTAGCGCAAGCACAGATACGCAGTATTTT | TRBJ2-3 | . | TRBV7-8 | TRBD2
CASSRDGLATGEQFF | TGTGCCAGCAGCCGTGACGGACTAGCGACCGGTGAGCAGTTCTTC | TRBJ2-1 | once | TRBV11-3 | TRBD2
CASSQTRLSSSYEQYF | TGTGCCAGCAGTCAAACCAGGCTCTCGAGCTCCTACGAGCAGTACTTC | TRBJ2-7 | . | TRBV2 | .
CASSSQSAKNIQYF | TGTGCCAGCAGCTCCCAGTCAGCCAAAAACATTCAGTACTTC | TRBJ2-4 | . | TRBV7-8 | .
CASSLAGDYNEQFF | TGTGCCAGCAGTTTAGCGGGAGACTACAATGAGCAGTTCTTC | TRBJ2-1 | . | TRBV28 | TRBD2
CASTIGAGNQPQHF | TGTGCCAGCACGATAGGGGCTGGCAATCAGCCCCAGCATTTT | TRBJ1-5 | . | TRBV28 | .
CASSSLRTVDMNTEAFF | TGTGCCAGCAGCTCATTAAGGACAGTGGACATGAACACTGAAGCTTTCTTT | TRBJ1-1 | . | TRBV7-8 | .
CASSNPLLSSYNEQFF | TGTGCCAGTAGTAACCCCCTCTTGAGCTCCTACAATGAGCAGTTCTTC | TRBJ2-1 | once | TRBV19 | .
CASSILAGVITGELFF | TGTGCCAGCAGCATTCTAGCGGGCGTAATTACCGGGGAGCTGTTTTTT | TRBJ2-2 | once | TRBV7-9 | TRBD2
CASSSEVYGYTF | TGTGCCAGCAGCTCAGAAGTCTATGGCTACACCTTC | TRBJ1-2 | . | TRBV7-9 | .
CASNPDWRDNQPQHF | TGTGCCAGCAACCCGGACTGGCGGGACAATCAGCCCCAGCATTTT | TRBJ1-5 | . | TRBV28 | .
CASSLALAGSTDTQYF | TGCGCCAGCAGCTTGGCTCTAGCGGGTAGCACAGATACGCAGTATTTT | TRBJ2-3 | . | TRBV5-1 | TRBD2
CASSLTGVMVHEQYF | TGTGCCAGCAGTCTTACAGGGGTCATGGTGCACGAGCAGTACTTC | TRBJ2-7 | . | TRBV27 | TRBD1
CASSSLVQGLDGYTF | TGTGCCAGCAGTTCTCTAGTACAGGGATTGGACGGCTACACCTTC | TRBJ1-2 | once | TRBV27 | .
CASSLSGTSRFASYEQYF | TGTGCCAGCAGTTTATCTGGGACTAGTCGATTTGCATCCTACGAGCAGTACTTC | TRBJ2-7 | . | TRBV28 | TRBD2
CASSRTSGSSYEQYF | TGCGCCAGCAGCCGGACTAGCGGGAGCTCCTACGAGCAGTACTTC | TRBJ2-7 | . | TRBV4-1 | TRBD2
CASSYSISGGRNTIYF | TGTGCCAGCAGTTACTCGATTTCAGGGGGACGAAACACCATATATTTT | TRBJ1-3 | . | TRBV6-5 | TRBD1
CASSSNLGGQIAKNIQYF | TGTGCCAGCAGCTCGAACTTAGGTGGGCAGATAGCCAAAAACATTCAGTACTTC | TRBJ2-4 | . | TRBV11-2 | .
CASRSMGAPNNEQFF | TGTGCCAGCAGGTCTATGGGGGCGCCCAACAATGAGCAGTTCTTC | TRBJ2-1 | . | TRBV27 | .
CASSSTGVRTGELFF | TGTGCCAGCAGTTCAACAGGGGTACGGACCGGGGAGCTGTTTTTT | TRBJ2-2 | . | TRBV28 | TRBD1
CASRPGLADYNEQFF | TGCGCCAGCAGACCTGGACTAGCGGATTACAATGAGCAGTTCTTC | TRBJ2-1 | once | TRBV5-1 | TRBD2
CASSQDYGQGYEQYF | TGCGCCAGCAGCCAAGATTACGGGCAGGGTTACGAGCAGTACTTC | TRBJ2-7 | few | TRBV4-3 | .
CASRRSGRGSYNEQFF | TGTGCCAGTAGGAGGAGCGGGAGGGGCTCCTACAATGAGCAGTTCTTC | TRBJ2-1 | . | TRBV19 | TRBD2
CSVVLAVGQETQYF | TGCAGCGTCGTACTAGCGGTAGGACAAGAGACCCAGTACTTC | TRBJ2-5 | . | TRBV29-1 | TRBD2
CASSLDWTSGRIGDEQFF | TGTGCCAGCAGCTTGGACTGGACTAGCGGGAGAATAGGCGATGAGCAGTTCTTC | TRBJ2-1 | . | TRBV7-6 | TRBD2
CASGQPLAAVTDTQYF | TGTGCCAGCGGACAACCCCTAGCGGCTGTCACAGATACGCAGTATTTT | TRBJ2-3 | . | TRBV5-4 | TRBD2
CASSQGQNTGELFF | TGTGCCAGCAGCCAGGGTCAGAACACCGGGGAGCTGTTTTTT | TRBJ2-2 | once | TRBV11-3 | .
CAISAGRGNTIYF | TGTGCCATCAGTGCAGGGAGGGGAAACACCATATATTTT | TRBJ1-3 | . | TRBV10-3 | .
CASSLGHVNYGYTF | TGCGCCAGCAGCTTAGGACACGTTAACTATGGCTACACCTTC | TRBJ1-2 | once | TRBV5-1 | .
CASSLAMGGSSYNEQFF | TGTGCCAGCAGCTTAGCGATGGGAGGGAGCTCCTACAATGAGCAGTTCTTC | TRBJ2-1 | . | TRBV7-2 | TRBD2
CASSLGSGTLGYEQYF | TGTGCCAGCAGCTTAGGTAGCGGGACATTAGGCTACGAGCAGTACTTC | TRBJ2-7 | . | TRBV7-3 | TRBD2